Shown below are 21 T cell receptor beta chains from a single sample sequenced in a study of T-cell memory formation after mild COVID-19. From the 5' RACE reads, TCRdb called clonotypes with MiXCR, one entry per CDR3 protein. The repertoire has about 350,000 distinct CDR3 sequences, around an eighth of them found once; the top ten carry roughly a fifth. What was sequenced was PBMCs or a T cell subset sorted from them (not recorded which). The source is a man aged 18 to 30 who had mild COVID-19 (a few samples of this study predate the infection). Cell type and time point are not known.

This clonotype was counted between two and nine times. V usage is TRBV5-1 and J usage is TRBJ2-5; 14 bases fit TRBD2. There are 15 residues in the CDR3. Germline CDR1 SGHRS, CDR2 YFSETQ. The J segment lost 7 bases and the V segment lost 3 bases, leaving 5 bases of the junction unmatched. Here the CDR3 reads CASSSRGLAGGTQYF. CDR3 nucleotide sequence: TGCGCCAGCAGCTCCCGCGGACTAGCGGGGGGGACCCAGTACTTC.

The chain has TRBV30 and TRBJ2-3; 9 bases fit TRBD2. The CDR3 consists of 17 residues. CDR1 and CDR2 from the germline V gene are GTSNPN and SVGIG (reference sequence). J was trimmed by 3 bases and V by 2 bases; bases with no gene match: 12. The CDR3 DNA reads as TGTGCCTGGAGTATCGCGGGGGGGCCTGGGTTGACAGATACGCAGTATTTT. This codes for CAWSIAGGPGLTDTQYF.

This clonotype has just a few counts. This chain joins TRBV3-1 and TRBJ2-1; D is undetermined. CDR1 is LGHDT, CDR2 YNNKEL, per germline (reference sequence). This CDR3 is built from 14 residues. Trimming cost V 1 base and J 5 bases, with 9 bases left between them. CDR3 residues: CASSQVAGNNEQFF. The DNA for the CDR3 is TGTGCCAGCAGCCAAGTAGCCGGCAACAATGAGCAGTTCTTC.

The rearrangement uses TRBV28 and TRBJ1-5; no clear D gene. In germline, CDR1 is MDHEN, CDR2 SYDVKM. The V and J ends lost 3 bases and 0 bases respectively, with 18 bases between them. This CDR3 comprises 18 residues. The CDR3 nucleotides are TGTGCCAGCAGTTTCTGGGAGACGGCCCGCTATAGCAATCAGCCCCAGCATTTT. As protein: CASSFWETARYSNQPQHF.

V gene TRBV6-6 combines with J gene TRBJ1-2; possible D gene TRBD1, 5 bases. Per the germline V gene, CDR1 is MNHNY and CDR2 is SVGAGI (reference sequence). V gave up 0 bases and J gave up 6 bases, with 14 bases separating them. There are 15 residues in the CDR3. The CDR3 protein is CASSYSNRGENGYTF. The DNA of the CDR3 is TGTGCCAGCAGTTACTCGAACCGGGGCGAGAATGGCTACACCTTC.

This clonotype was observed a few times. This chain links TRBV20-1 with TRBJ1-1; TRBD1 matches 7 bases. Germline assignment: CDR1 DFQATT and CDR2 SNEGSKA (reference sequence). The length of the CDR3 is 14 residues. The junction had 5 bases not matched to a gene; V was cut back by 4 bases and J by 0 bases. CDR3 in amino acids: CSATSGTVNTEAFF. The CDR3 nucleotides read TGCAGTGCTACCAGCGGGACAGTGAACACTGAAGCTTTCTTT.

V usage is TRBV12-3 or TRBV12-4 and J usage is TRBJ2-2; perhaps D is TRBD1 or TRBD2 (5 bases each). This CDR3 has 14 amino acids. V was trimmed by 9 bases and J by 5 bases, leaving 16 bases between them. CDR3: CASKGTGRTGELFF. The CDR3 DNA follows: TGTGCCAGTAAAGGGACGGGGCGGACCGGGGAGCTGTTTTTT.

Notes on this clonotype: This may be a read error: a much more frequent sequence differs by one nucleotide. V is TRBV4-3 and J is TRBJ2-1; possibly TRBD1 or TRBD2 for D (7 bases each). The V gene's germline CDR1 is LGHNA and CDR2 YSLEER. The CDR3 extends over 16 amino acids. Trimming shortened V by 4 bases and J by 7 bases, and 20 bases separated the two germline ends. The CDR3 region is CASSREGRGRRNEQFF. The CDR3 nucleotides read TGCGCCAGCAGCCGAGAAGGGAGGGGGCGGCGGAATGAGCAGTTCTTC.

This clonotype was seen at least ten times. V is TRBV10-1 and J is TRBJ2-7; D gene unclear. There are 14 residues in the CDR3. Germline values: CDR1 WNHNN, CDR2 SYGVQD (reference sequence). V dropped 4 bases and J dropped 0 bases, with 10 bases sitting between them. As DNA, the CDR3 is TGCGCCAGCAGTGGAAGGGAAAGCTCCTACGAGCAGTACTTC. Protein: CASSGRESSYEQYF.

The rearrangement joins TRBV12-3 or TRBV12-4 to TRBJ1-2; D uncertain. Trimming took off 5 bases at V and 8 bases at J, with 18 bases between the two ends. The CDR3 totals 14 residues. CDR3 DNA sequence: TGTGCCAGCAGTCCCGGCCGACGCGGACGAGGCTACACCTTC. Residues: CASSPGRRGRGYTF.

This chain uses TRBV5-1 with TRBJ2-5, with 10 bases aligning to TRBD1. Germline CDR1 reads SGHRS; CDR2 reads YFSETQ. This CDR3 region has 14 residues. V dropped 3 bases and J dropped 5; count of bases not matched to a gene: 4. CDR3 DNA sequence: TGCGCCAGCAGCTACGGGACAGGGGAGGAGACCCAGTACTTC. It is translated as CASSYGTGEETQYF.

This clonotype was detected a few times. This rearrangement joins TRBV5-1 to TRBJ2-5; a possible D gene is TRBD2 (6 bases). Germline lookup yields CDR1 SGHRS and CDR2 YFSETQ. The V end lost 0 bases, the J end lost 5 bases, and 14 bases lay between the germline ends. This CDR3 contains 15 residues. CDR3 sequence (DNA): TGCGCCAGCAGCTTGGCAGGCGGGGCGGGTGAGACCCAGTACTTC. Translated: CASSLAGGAGETQYF.

The chain employs TRBV2 and TRBJ2-4; D is possibly TRBD2 (6 bases). This CDR3 is 17 amino acids long. V dropped 2 bases and J dropped 1 base, with 15 bases sitting between them. Germline CDR1 is SNHLY and CDR2 is FYNNEI. The CDR3 DNA reads as TGTGCCAGCAGTGAAAGTCCGGGGGTATTTGCCAAAAACATTCAGTACTTC. Protein sequence: CASSESPGVFAKNIQYF. The full variable domain, in which reference TRBV2 and TRBJ2-4 provide the parts outside the CDR3, is EPEVTQTPSHQVTQMGQEVILRCVPISNHLYFYWYRQILGQKVEFLVSFYNNEISEKSEIFDDQFSVERPDGSNFTLKIRSTKLEDSAMYFCASSESPGVFAKNIQYFGAGTRLSVL.

This clonotype was seen a few times. The gene calls are TRBV6-5 and TRBJ1-2; possible D gene TRBD1, 6 bases. This CDR3 has 15 residues. Germline CDR1 and CDR2: MNHEY and SVGAGI. The germline V and J ends were trimmed by 0 bases and 8 bases, with 16 bases remaining between them. CDR3 region: CASSYSEPGVGGYTF. DNA of the CDR3: TGTGCCAGCAGTTACTCAGAACCAGGGGTGGGAGGCTACACCTTC.

This clonotype was observed a few times. The chain carries TRBV12-3 or TRBV12-4 and TRBJ2-7; D gene ambiguous. This CDR3 region has 14 residues. The V end lost 6 bases, the J end lost 7 bases, and 19 bases lay between the germline ends. The CDR3 bases are TGTGCCAGCAGCCCGAGGTACGGCGAGGATGAGCAGTACTTC. Translation gives CASSPRYGEDEQYF.

Regarding this clonotype: The missing conserved phenylalanine or tryptophan at the end of this CDR3 makes a read error likely. CDR3 bases: TGTGCCAGCAGTTTAATTGCCACAGGGTTTAACAATGAGCAGTTCTTA. It translates to CASSLIATGFNNEQFL. The genes are TRBV12-3 or TRBV12-4 and TRBJ2-1; possible D gene TRBD1, 6 bases. The CDR3 is made up of 16 amino acids. V was cut by 2 bases and J by 5 bases, with 16 bases left in between.

This clonotype has a count of ten or more. The chain is built from TRBV7-2 and TRBJ1-1; 7 bases are shared with TRBD1. The germline CDR1 and CDR2 sequences are SGHTA and FQGNSA. J was trimmed by 1 base and V by 6 bases; bases with no gene match: 14. CDR3 length: 17 residues. For the CDR3, the DNA is TGTGCCAGCAGTTTTACTACAGGGACAGTCCGGAACACTGAAGCTTTCTTT. The encoded protein is CASSFTTGTVRNTEAFF.

This clonotype was counted many times. This chain uses TRBV7-6 with TRBJ2-7, with D perhaps matching TRBD1 (6 bases). Germline lookup yields CDR1 SGHVS and CDR2 FNYEAQ. CDR3 length: 16 amino acids. V was trimmed by 4 bases and J by 0 bases, leaving 16 bases between them. The CDR3: CASSSGVRGSSYEQYF. Here the CDR3 DNA reads TGTGCCAGCAGCTCGGGTGTCAGGGGCTCCTCCTACGAGCAGTACTTC. Full variable domain (missing parts from reference TRBV7-6 and TRBJ2-7): GAGVSQSPRYKVTKRGQDVALRCDPISGHVSLYWYRQALGQGPEFLTYFNYEAQQDKSGLPNDRFSAERPEGSISTLTIQRTEQRDSAMYRCASSSGVRGSSYEQYFGPGTRLTVT.

This clonotype has only a few counts. The chain recombines TRBV6-5 with TRBJ1-6; D possibly corresponds to TRBD1 (6 bases). Per the germline V gene, CDR1 is MNHEY and CDR2 is SVGAGI. The CDR3 is 15 residues long. Trimming shortened V by 7 bases and J by 9 bases, and 19 bases separated the two germline ends. CDR3 loop: CASTDGYRVGSPLHF. As DNA, the CDR3 is TGTGCCAGCACCGACGGGTACAGGGTGGGTTCACCCCTCCACTTT.

The rearrangement joins TRBV30 to TRBJ2-7; 10 bases are shared with TRBD2. The J segment lost 7 bases and the V segment lost 5 bases, leaving 11 bases of the junction unmatched. This CDR3 is built from 14 residues. The germline V gene encodes CDR1 GTSNPN and CDR2 SVGIG (reference sequence). CDR3 protein: CAWESGGAGEEQYF. CDR3 bases: TGTGCCTGGGAGAGCGGGGGGGCCGGTGAGGAGCAGTACTTC.

This clonotype has more than one count but fewer than ten. The gene calls are TRBV27 and TRBJ2-3; D is ambiguous. CDR1 and CDR2 (germline): MNHEY, SMNVEV (reference sequence). Trimming stripped 6 bases from V and 0 bases from J, with 10 bases between. The CDR3 spans 14 residues. The CDR3 is CASRLSVSTDTQYF. As DNA, the CDR3 is TGTGCCAGCAGGCTAAGCGTAAGCACAGATACGCAGTATTTT.